This T cell receptor beta chain was identified during a study of Ad26.COV2.S vaccination and SARS-CoV-2 variants. Study-wide findings and caveats: Assessments of TCR breadth and depth may have underestimated the total T cell responses. Participants given vaccine showed non-spike TCR breadth similar to that of placebo recipients. Marked by substantial breadth, spike-specific CD8+ and CD4+ T cell responses were reportedly seen after vaccination.

Treatment reported: some 20 received Ad26.COV2.S at low or high dose, single or two shots; roughly five received placebo; per-sample allocation not given. Sampling occurred on day 63 after the first vaccine or placebo injection. Using immunoSEQ multiplex PCR, the repertoire was profiled, and TCRdb retains in-frame clones only, with some absent. The sample carries about 400,000 clones, 70% to 90% recorded once. On this clone: Its antigen remains unknown.

The V gene's germline CDR1 is MDHEN and CDR2 SYDVKM. V trimming: 5 bases; J trimming: 5 bases; junction bases outside the gene matches: 8. The CDR3 sequence is 14 residues long. This receptor was obtained from a person aged 18 to 65 who received the Ad26.COV2.S COVID-19 vaccine or a placebo. V and J are TRBV28 and TRBJ1-1; TRBD1 agrees at 7 bases. Sequencing used peripheral blood, obtained in a trial of Ad26.COV2.S vaccine versus placebo. Written as DNA, the CDR3 is TGTGCCAGCAGTCTGTCAGGGGGTAATACTGAAGCTTTCTTT. Its translation is CASSLSGGNTEAFF.